Detailed here is one T cell receptor (beta chain). Antigen unknown. This entry is derived from a study of shared clonotypes between healthy human individuals. Study-level information: Every donor yielded three CD4 naive, three CD4 memory, two CD8 naive and one CD8 memory plate.

CD4+ cells underwent separation, giving CD45RA+ naive and CD45RA-negative memory subsets. Measured with immunoSEQ multiplex PCR; TCRdb has only the in-frame clones, and not every one. Found here are 2 million to 2.5 million clones, roughly 93% of them singletons; the top ten hold 0.35% to 0.45%. Study-level points and caveats: Represented diversity, genetic and exposure-history alike, was limited by few donors. Memory subsets generally showed smaller estimated richness than naive subsets did.

This CDR3 is 14 amino acids long. Germline CDR1 is SEHNR and CDR2 is FQNEAQ (reference sequence). V shed 5 bases and J 4 bases; nucleotides not matched to a gene: 5. V is TRBV7-9 and J is TRBJ2-7; 10 bases are shared with TRBD1. The sequence was collected from a man aged 18 to 35 in good health. Some clones in this sample may be carry-over from other donors' samples. The source material was naive CD4+ T cells from PBMCs. Subset specified: CD45RA+ positively selected. The DNA for the CDR3 is TGTGCCAGCAGCAAGACAGGGGGCGGGTACGAGCAGTACTTC. Translating it yields CASSKTGGGYEQYF.